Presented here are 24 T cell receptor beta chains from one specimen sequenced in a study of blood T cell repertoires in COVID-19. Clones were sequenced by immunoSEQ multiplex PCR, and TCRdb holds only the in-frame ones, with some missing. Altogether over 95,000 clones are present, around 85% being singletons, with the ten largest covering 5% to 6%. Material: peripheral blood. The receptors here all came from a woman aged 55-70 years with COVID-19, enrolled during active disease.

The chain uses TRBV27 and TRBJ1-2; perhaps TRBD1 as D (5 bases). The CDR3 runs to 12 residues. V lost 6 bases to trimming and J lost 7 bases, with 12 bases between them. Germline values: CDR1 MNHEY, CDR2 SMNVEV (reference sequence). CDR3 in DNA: TGTGCCAGCAGCTCCAACAGGTTTGGCTACACCTTC. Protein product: CASSSNRFGYTF.

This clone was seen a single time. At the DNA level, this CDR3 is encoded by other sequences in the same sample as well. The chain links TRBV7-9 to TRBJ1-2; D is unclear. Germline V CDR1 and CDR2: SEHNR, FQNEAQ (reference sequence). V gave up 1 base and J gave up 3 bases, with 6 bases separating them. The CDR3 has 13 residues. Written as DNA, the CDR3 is TGTGCCAGCAGCTTAGAGGGAGACTATGGCTACACCTTC. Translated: CASSLEGDYGYTF.

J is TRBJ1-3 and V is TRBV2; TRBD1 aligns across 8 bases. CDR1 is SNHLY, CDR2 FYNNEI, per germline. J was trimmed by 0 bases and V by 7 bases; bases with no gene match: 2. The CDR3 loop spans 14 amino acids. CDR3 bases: TGTGCCAGCAACAGGGGGACCTCTGGAAACACCATATATTTT. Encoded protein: CASNRGTSGNTIYF.

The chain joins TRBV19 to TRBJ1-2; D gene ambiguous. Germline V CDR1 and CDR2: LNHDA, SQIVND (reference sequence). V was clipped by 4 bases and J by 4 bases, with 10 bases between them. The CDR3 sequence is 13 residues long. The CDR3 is CASSTTETYGYTF. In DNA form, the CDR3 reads TGTGCCAGTAGTACAACGGAGACCTATGGCTACACCTTC.

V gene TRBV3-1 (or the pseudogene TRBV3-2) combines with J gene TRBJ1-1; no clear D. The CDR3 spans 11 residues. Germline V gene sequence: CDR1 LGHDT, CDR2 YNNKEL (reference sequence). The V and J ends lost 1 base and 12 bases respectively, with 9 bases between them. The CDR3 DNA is TGTGCCAGCAGCCAAGCGTCCCTAACTTTCTTT. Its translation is CASSQASLTFF.

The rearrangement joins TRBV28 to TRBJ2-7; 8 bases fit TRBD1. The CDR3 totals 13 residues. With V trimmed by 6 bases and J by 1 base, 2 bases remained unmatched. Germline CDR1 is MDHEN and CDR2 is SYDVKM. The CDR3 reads CASRRTGSYEQYF. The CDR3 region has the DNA TGTGCCAGCAGAAGGACAGGGTCCTACGAGCAGTACTTC.

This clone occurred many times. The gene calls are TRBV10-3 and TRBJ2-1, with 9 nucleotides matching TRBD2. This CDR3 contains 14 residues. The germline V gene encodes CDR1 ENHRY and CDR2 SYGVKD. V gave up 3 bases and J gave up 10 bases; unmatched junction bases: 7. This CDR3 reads CAISDWASGEEQFF. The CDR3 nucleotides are TGTGCCATCAGTGATTGGGCTAGCGGGGAAGAGCAGTTCTTC.

The CDR3 DNA is TGTGCCAGCAGCCCTCGTATCTCTGGGGCCAACGTCCTGACTTTC. It translates to CASSPRISGANVLTF. This chain links TRBV7-3 with TRBJ2-6; no definite D call. Germline V CDR1 and CDR2: SGHTA, FQGTGA. There are 15 residues in the CDR3. The V and J ends lost 5 bases and 0 bases respectively, with 8 bases between them.

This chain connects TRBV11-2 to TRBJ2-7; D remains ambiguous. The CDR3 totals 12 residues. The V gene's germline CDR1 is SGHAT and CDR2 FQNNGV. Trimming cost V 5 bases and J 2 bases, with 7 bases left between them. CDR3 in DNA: TGTGCCAGCAGCCTCGGTGCCTACGAGCAGTACTTC. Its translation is CASSLGAYEQYF.

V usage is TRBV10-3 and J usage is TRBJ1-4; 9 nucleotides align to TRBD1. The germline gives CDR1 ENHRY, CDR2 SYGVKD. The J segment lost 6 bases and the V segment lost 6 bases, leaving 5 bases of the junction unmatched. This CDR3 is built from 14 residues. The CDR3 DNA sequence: TGTGCCATCAGATCTAGGACAGGGGATGAAAAACTGTTTTTT. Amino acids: CAIRSRTGDEKLFF.

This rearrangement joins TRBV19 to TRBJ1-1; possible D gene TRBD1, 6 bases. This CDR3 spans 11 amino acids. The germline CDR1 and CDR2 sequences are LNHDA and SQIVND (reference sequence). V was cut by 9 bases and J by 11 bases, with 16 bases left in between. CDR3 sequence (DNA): TGTGCCAGCTGGGGGCAAAGGAGGGCTTTCTTT. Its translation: CASWGQRRAFF. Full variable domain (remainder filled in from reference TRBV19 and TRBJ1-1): DGGITQSPKYLFRKEGQNVTLSCEQNLNHDAMYWYRQDPGQGLRLIYYSQIVNDFQKGDIAEGYSVSREKKESFPLTVTSAQKNPTAFYLCASWGQRRAFFGQGTRLTVV.

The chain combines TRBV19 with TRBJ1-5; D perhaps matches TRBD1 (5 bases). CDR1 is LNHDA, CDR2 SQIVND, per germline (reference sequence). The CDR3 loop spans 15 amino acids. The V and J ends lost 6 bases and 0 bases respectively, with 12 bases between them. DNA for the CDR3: TGTGCCAGTAGCCGCAGGGAATATAGCAATCAGCCCCAGCATTTT. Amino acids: CASSRREYSNQPQHF.

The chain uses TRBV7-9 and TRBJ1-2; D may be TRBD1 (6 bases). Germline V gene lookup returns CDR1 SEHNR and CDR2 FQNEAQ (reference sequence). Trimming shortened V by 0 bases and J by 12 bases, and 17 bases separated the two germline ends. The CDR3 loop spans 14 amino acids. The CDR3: CASSLAPSTGTHTF. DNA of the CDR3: TGTGCCAGCAGCTTAGCCCCCTCGACAGGCACCCACACCTTC. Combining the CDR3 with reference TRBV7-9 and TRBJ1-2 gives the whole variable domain DTGVSQNPRHKITKRGQNVTFRCDPISEHNRLYWYRQTLGQGPEFLTYFQNEAQLEKSRLLSDRFSAERPKGSFSTLEIQRTEQGDSAMYLCASSLAPSTGTHTFGSGTRLTVV.

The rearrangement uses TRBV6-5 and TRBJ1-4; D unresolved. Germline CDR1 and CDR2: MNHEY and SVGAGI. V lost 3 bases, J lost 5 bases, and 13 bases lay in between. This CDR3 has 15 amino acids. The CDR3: CASSYRGSPNEKLFF. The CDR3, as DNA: TGTGCCAGCAGTTATCGGGGATCACCGAATGAAAAACTGTTTTTT.

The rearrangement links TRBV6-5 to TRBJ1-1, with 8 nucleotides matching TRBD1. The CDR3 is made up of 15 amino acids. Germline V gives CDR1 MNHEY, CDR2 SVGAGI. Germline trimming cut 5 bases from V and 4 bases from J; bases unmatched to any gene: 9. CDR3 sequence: CASSHQDREVTEAFF. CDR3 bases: TGTGCCAGCAGTCACCAGGACAGGGAGGTCACTGAAGCTTTCTTT.

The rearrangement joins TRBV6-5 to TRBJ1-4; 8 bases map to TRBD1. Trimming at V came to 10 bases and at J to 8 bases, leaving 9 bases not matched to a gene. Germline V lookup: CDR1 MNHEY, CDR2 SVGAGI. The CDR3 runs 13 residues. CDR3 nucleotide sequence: TGTGCCACCCTGGACAGGGCAAAAGAAAAACTGTTTTTT. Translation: CATLDRAKEKLFF.

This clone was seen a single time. The chain's CDR3 is CASSLGGSGQYF. The CDR3 DNA reads as TGTGCCAGCAGCCTGGGGGGTAGCGGGCAGTACTTC. The chain is built from TRBV3-1 (or the pseudogene TRBV3-2) and TRBJ2-7; tentatively, D is TRBD2 (6 bases). Between the trimmed V and J ends, which lost 4 bases and 9 bases, there was a span of 13 bases. Looked up from germline, CDR1 is LGHDT and CDR2 is YNNKEL (reference sequence). The CDR3 covers 12 residues.

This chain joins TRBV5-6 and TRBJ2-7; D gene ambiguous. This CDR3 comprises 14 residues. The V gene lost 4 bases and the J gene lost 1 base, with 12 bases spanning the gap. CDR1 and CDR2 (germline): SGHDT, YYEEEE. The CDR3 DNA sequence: TGTGCCAGCAGCCGATCCCACAGTTCCTACGAGCAGTACTTC. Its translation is CASSRSHSSYEQYF.

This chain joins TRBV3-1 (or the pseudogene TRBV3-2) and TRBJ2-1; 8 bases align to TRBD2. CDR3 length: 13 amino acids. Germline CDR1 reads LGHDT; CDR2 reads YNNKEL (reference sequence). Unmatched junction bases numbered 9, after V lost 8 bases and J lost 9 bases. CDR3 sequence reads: CASEGLGFSEQFF. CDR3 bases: TGTGCCAGCGAGGGACTAGGATTTAGTGAGCAGTTCTTC.

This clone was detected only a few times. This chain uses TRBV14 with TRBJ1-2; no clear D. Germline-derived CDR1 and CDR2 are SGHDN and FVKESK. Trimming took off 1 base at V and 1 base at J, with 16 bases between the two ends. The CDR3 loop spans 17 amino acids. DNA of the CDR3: TGTGCCAGCAGCCAAGCGGTAGGCCTTAACAGTAACTATGGCTACACCTTC. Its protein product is CASSQAVGLNSNYGYTF.

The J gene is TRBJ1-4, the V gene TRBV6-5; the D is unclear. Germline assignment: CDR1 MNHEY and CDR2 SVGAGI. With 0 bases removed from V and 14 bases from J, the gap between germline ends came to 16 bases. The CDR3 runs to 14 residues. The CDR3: CASSYSKYADKLFF. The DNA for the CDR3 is TGTGCCAGCAGTTACTCGAAATACGCAGACAAGCTGTTTTTT.

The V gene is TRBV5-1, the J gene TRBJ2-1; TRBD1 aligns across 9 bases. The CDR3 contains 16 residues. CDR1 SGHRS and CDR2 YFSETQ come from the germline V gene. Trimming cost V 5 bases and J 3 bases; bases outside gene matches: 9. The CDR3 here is CASRALGQGFYNEQFF. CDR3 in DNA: TGCGCCAGCAGGGCCCTTGGACAGGGGTTCTACAATGAGCAGTTCTTC.

In DNA form, the CDR3 reads TGTGCCAGCAGCTTAGGTGGGTTCCGGTGGGACAGGGAAGCTTTCTTT. This encodes CASSLGGFRWDREAFF. J is TRBJ1-1 and V is TRBV7-9; 8 bases match TRBD1. After removal of 1 base from V and 8 bases from J, the junction contained 12 bases not matched to a gene. The CDR3 runs to 16 residues. Germline V gene sequence: CDR1 SEHNR, CDR2 FQNEAQ (reference sequence).

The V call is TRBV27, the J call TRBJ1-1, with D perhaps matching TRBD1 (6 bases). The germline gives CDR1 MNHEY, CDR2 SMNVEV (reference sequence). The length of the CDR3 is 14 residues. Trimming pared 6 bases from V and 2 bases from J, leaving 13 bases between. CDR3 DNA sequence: TGTGCCAGCAGCCCTGGACAGACAAACACTGAAGCTTTCTTT. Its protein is CASSPGQTNTEAFF.